One sample yielded the 32 T cell receptor beta chains listed below, sequenced in a study of blood T cell repertoires in COVID-19 (dated by TCRdb to the early 2020s). Libraries were constructed by the immunoSEQ multiplex PCR assay. The clones in this table, taken by TCRdb from immuneACCESS, are in-frame only. Not every clone is retained; where verified, under half of the shortfall comes from an unresolved V gene, and the cause of the rest is unknown. For this sample the table gives roughly 380,000 clones, of which approximately 80% were detected only once. Together, the top ten hold under 1.2% of the sample. The sample consisted of peripheral blood. All receptors come from a human donor with acute or convalescent COVID-19. The donor label of this sample is uncertain.

The gene calls are TRBV5-1 and TRBJ1-1; perhaps TRBD1 as D (5 bases). Trimming shortened V by 4 bases and J by 6 bases, and 10 bases separated the two germline ends. Germline loops: CDR1 SGHRS, CDR2 YFSETQ. This CDR3 is 12 amino acids long. The CDR3 coding sequence is TGCGCCAGCAGCGGAACAGGAGCTGAAGCTTTCTTT. As protein: CASSGTGAEAFF. The full variable domain, its missing parts supplied by reference TRBV5-1 and TRBJ1-1, is KAGVTQTPRYLIKTRGQQVTLSCSPISGHRSVSWYQQTPGQGLQFLFEYFSETQRNKGNFPGRFSGRQFSNSRSEMNVSTLELGDSALYLCASSGTGAEAFFGQGTRLTVV.

In its sample, this clone was seen once. J is TRBJ2-1 and V is TRBV7-2, with D possibly being TRBD1 (6 bases). Germline V gene sequence: CDR1 SGHTA, CDR2 FQGNSA. CDR3 length: 17 residues. V shed 5 bases and J shed 4 bases, with 21 bases lying between them. The CDR3 loop reads CASSTSAQQQGYNEQFF. The CDR3 DNA follows: TGTGCCAGCAGCACCTCTGCACAACAACAGGGTTACAATGAGCAGTTCTTC.

The chain employs TRBV19 and TRBJ1-4, with a tentative D call TRBD1 (6 bases). This CDR3 is built from 15 residues. V lost 3 bases, J lost 7 bases, and 15 bases lay in between. Germline V gene sequence: CDR1 LNHDA, CDR2 SQIVND (reference sequence). The DNA of the CDR3 is TGTGCCAGTAGTATCCTCGGGGGGGCCGGTGAAAAACTGTTTTTT. This translates into CASSILGGAGEKLFF.

The chain recombines TRBV9 with TRBJ2-3; 11 positions match TRBD2. The germline CDR1 and CDR2 sequences are SGDLS and YYNGEE. The CDR3 extends over 16 amino acids. The junction had 6 bases not matched to a gene; V was cut back by 4 bases and J by 2 bases. The CDR3 nucleotides read TGTGCCAGCAGCACACGGACTAGCGGGCTCACAGATACGCAGTATTTT. It encodes CASSTRTSGLTDTQYF.

On this clone: One end of the junction does not line up with germline, which may come from a read error. J is TRBJ1-5 and V is TRBV2; 9 nucleotides line up with TRBD1. The CDR3 sequence is 16 residues long. CDR1 is SNHLY and CDR2 is FYNNEI in the germline V gene. The CDR3 nucleotides are TGTGCCAGCAGGGACGAAACAGGGGGCACGAATCAGCGCCAGCATTTT. Translating it yields CASRDETGGTNQRQHF.

The chain has TRBV18 and TRBJ1-1; tentative D call: TRBD1 (6 bases). The germline V and J ends were trimmed by 3 bases and 4 bases, with 18 bases remaining between them. Germline assignment: CDR1 KGHSH and CDR2 LQKENI. The CDR3 totals 16 residues. The CDR3 bases are TGTGCCAGCTCACCTGCTGGGGGCGGGGGGCGCACTGAAGCTTTCTTT. This translates into CASSPAGGGGRTEAFF. Full variable domain (outside the CDR3, taken from reference TRBV18 and TRBJ1-1): NAGVMQNPRHLVRRRGQEARLRCSPMKGHSHVYWYRQLPEEGLKFMVYLQKENIIDESGMPKERFSAEFPKEGPSILRIQQVVRGDSAAYFCASSPAGGGGRTEAFFGQGTRLTVV.

The genes are TRBV5-1 and TRBJ2-7; TRBD2 aligns across 9 bases. CDR1 is SGHRS and CDR2 is YFSETQ in the germline V gene. The CDR3 covers 16 residues. Unmatched junction bases numbered 7, after V lost 3 bases and J lost 0 bases. The CDR3 DNA reads TGCGCCAGCAGCTCTTTCAGGACTAGCGTCTCCTACGAGCAGTACTTC. Translation: CASSSFRTSVSYEQYF.

The chain recombines TRBV4-1 with TRBJ2-1, with 8 bases fitting TRBD1. The V gene end was trimmed by 2 bases and the J gene end by 1 base; junction bases not matched to a gene: 1. There are 15 residues in the CDR3. Germline lookup yields CDR1 MGHRA and CDR2 YSYEKL. CDR3 bases: TGCGCCAGCAGCCAACGACAGGGGTCCTACAATGAGCAGTTCTTC. This translates into CASSQRQGSYNEQFF.

The chain has TRBV5-1 and TRBJ2-1; 14 nucleotides align to TRBD2. Trimming took 3 bases from V and 0 from J; bases not matched to a gene: 2. Germline V gene lookup returns CDR1 SGHRS and CDR2 YFSETQ. The CDR3 extends over 17 amino acids. The CDR3 nucleotides are TGCGCCAGCAGCTCGGGACTAGCGGGGGTCTCCTACAATGAGCAGTTCTTC. Translated, it gives CASSSGLAGVSYNEQFF.

The rearrangement uses TRBV5-4 and TRBJ1-1; D not resolved. V lost 0 bases to trimming and J lost 3 bases, with 15 bases between them. Germline CDR1 and CDR2: SGHNT and YYREEE (reference sequence). The CDR3 is 16 residues long. CDR3 nucleotides: TGTGCCAGCAGCTTGGACCTATCTACAGTTTACACTGAAGCTTTCTTT. It codes for CASSLDLSTVYTEAFF.

The chain recombines TRBV6-5 with TRBJ2-7, with TRBD1 as a possible D gene (7 bases). The V gene lost 6 bases and the J gene lost 1 base, with 19 bases spanning the gap. CDR1 and CDR2 from the germline V gene are MNHEY and SVGAGI. This CDR3 comprises 16 residues. The CDR3 protein is CASSYQTGAGSYEQYF. The CDR3 DNA follows: TGTGCCAGCAGCTACCAAACAGGGGCGGGATCCTACGAGCAGTACTTC.

The chain uses TRBV18 and TRBJ1-2, with 7 bases identical to TRBD1. Looked up from germline, CDR1 is KGHSH and CDR2 is LQKENI. CDR3 length equals 17 residues. The V gene end was trimmed by 0 bases and the J gene end by 0 bases; junction bases not matched to a gene: 7. Written as DNA, the CDR3 is TGTGCCAGCTCACCACCGATCGGAACAGGGGCTAACTATGGCTACACCTTC. Residues: CASSPPIGTGANYGYTF.

This chain uses TRBV6-5 with TRBJ1-2; 9 bases map to TRBD1. CDR3 size: 14 residues. Germline lookup yields CDR1 MNHEY and CDR2 SVGAGI. V lost 7 bases, J lost 1 base, and 4 bases stayed unmatched. DNA for the CDR3: TGTGCCAGCACCGTGGACAGGGGTAACTATGGCTACACCTTC. Its protein is CASTVDRGNYGYTF.

The rearrangement joins TRBV2 to TRBJ2-1, with TRBD2 matching over 8 bases. CDR3 length: 14 amino acids. Germline loops: CDR1 SNHLY, CDR2 FYNNEI. The trim removed 7 bases at V and 5 bases at J, leaving 7 bases unmatched. CDR3 nucleotides: TGTGCCAGCATTAGGAGCGGGGGTAACAATGAGCAGTTCTTC. Translated: CASIRSGGNNEQFF.

This clone was seen only once. The chain is built from TRBV14 and TRBJ2-5, with TRBD2 matching over 7 bases. Germline lookup yields CDR1 SGHDN and CDR2 FVKESK. V gave up 4 bases and J gave up 4 bases; unmatched junction bases: 9. The CDR3 runs 15 residues. CDR3 coding DNA: TGTGCCAGCAGCCGGCTAGCGGTCCGGGCAGAGACCCAGTACTTC. Protein sequence: CASSRLAVRAETQYF.

The chain joins TRBV24-1 to TRBJ2-1; 11 nucleotides line up with TRBD2. V dropped 3 bases and J dropped 3; count of bases not matched to a gene: 9. This CDR3 spans 18 amino acids. Looked up from germline, CDR1 is KGHDR and CDR2 is SFDVKD. The chain's CDR3 is CATSDMASGGKDYNEQFF. The CDR3 DNA follows: TGTGCCACCAGTGATATGGCTAGCGGGGGGAAAGACTACAATGAGCAGTTCTTC.

V and J are TRBV11-3 and TRBJ1-5; D is unclear. CDR1 is SGHNT, CDR2 YENEEA, per germline. V was clipped by 1 base and J by 3 bases, with 7 bases between them. This CDR3 is built from 14 residues. The CDR3 nucleotides read TGTGCCAGCAGCTTAGGACAAAACAATCAGCCCCAGCATTTT. Protein: CASSLGQNNQPQHF.

The gene calls are TRBV2 and TRBJ1-2; maybe TRBD1 (5 bases). V was shortened by 3 bases and J by 4 bases, with 9 bases between the two germline ends. Germline values: CDR1 SNHLY, CDR2 FYNNEI. The CDR3 is 13 amino acids. This CDR3 is CASSDRESYGYTF. Here the CDR3 DNA reads TGTGCCAGCAGTGACAGGGAATCCTATGGCTACACCTTC.

This chain connects TRBV6-5 to TRBJ1-6; possible D gene TRBD1, 6 bases. Germline values: CDR1 MNHEY, CDR2 SVGAGI. This CDR3 has 15 amino acids. V lost 7 bases and J lost 9, with 19 bases in between. This CDR3 reads CASTQRGTGSSPLHF. The CDR3 DNA reads as TGTGCCAGCACCCAAAGGGGGACCGGTTCTTCACCCCTCCACTTT.

This clone was counted only a few times. This chain joins TRBV7-2 and TRBJ2-7, with D possibly being TRBD1 (5 bases). The CDR3 is made up of 15 amino acids. The germline gives CDR1 SGHTA, CDR2 FQGNSA. V was shortened by 4 bases and J by 5 bases, with 18 bases between the two germline ends. DNA of the CDR3: TGTGCCAGCAGCTCATCTTGGCAGGGTGGTGACGAGCAGTACTTC. This encodes CASSSSWQGGDEQYF. Based on the CDR3 plus reference TRBV7-2 and TRBJ2-7, the full variable domain is GAGVSQSPSNKVTEKGKDVELRCDPISGHTALYWYRQSLGQGLEFLIYFQGNSAPDKSGLPSDRFSAERTGGSVSTLTIQRTQQEDSAVYLCASSSSWQGGDEQYFGPGTRLTVT.

The rearrangement joins TRBV18 to TRBJ1-4; 7 bases line up with TRBD1. CDR1 and CDR2 (germline): KGHSH, LQKENI. This CDR3 comprises 18 residues. The ends lost 1 base at V and 8 bases at J; junction bases unmatched: 16. This chain's CDR3 is CASSPRPHAGTAAEKLFF. CDR3 bases: TGTGCCAGCTCACCACGACCGCATGCCGGGACAGCTGCCGAAAAACTGTTTTTT. Combining the CDR3 with reference TRBV18 and TRBJ1-4 gives the whole variable domain NAGVMQNPRHLVRRRGQEARLRCSPMKGHSHVYWYRQLPEEGLKFMVYLQKENIIDESGMPKERFSAEFPKEGPSILRIQQVVRGDSAAYFCASSPRPHAGTAAEKLFFGSGTQLSVL.

In its sample, this clone was seen a few times. The chain uses TRBV28 and TRBJ1-4; D possibly corresponds to TRBD1 (5 bases). Germline CDR1 reads MDHEN; CDR2 reads SYDVKM. This CDR3 has 17 residues. The ends were cut back, 5 bases at V and 4 bases at J, with 20 bases in the middle. CDR3 in amino acids: CASSPVRGPGGNEKLFF. The CDR3 DNA reads as TGTGCCAGCAGTCCCGTGAGGGGTCCGGGAGGTAATGAAAAACTGTTTTTT. The whole variable domain, remainder taken from reference TRBV28 and TRBJ1-4, is DVKVTQSSRYLVKRTGEKVFLECVQDMDHENMFWYRQDPGLGLRLIYFSYDVKMKEKGDIPEGYSVSREKKERFSLILESASTNQTSMYLCASSPVRGPGGNEKLFFGSGTQLSVL.

The chain carries TRBV6-5 and TRBJ1-1; 12 bases fit TRBD1. The CDR3 contains 16 residues. From germline, CDR1 is MNHEY and CDR2 SVGAGI. The ends lost 2 bases at V and 5 bases at J; junction bases unmatched: 6. The CDR3 sequence is CASSYGTGGARTEAFF. The CDR3 DNA is TGTGCCAGCAGTTACGGGACAGGGGGCGCCCGGACTGAAGCTTTCTTT.

The chain couples TRBV5-1 to TRBJ2-2, with a possible D match to TRBD1 (7 bases). Germline CDR1 is SGHRS and CDR2 is YFSETQ. V was shortened by 4 bases and J by 5 bases, with 21 bases between the two germline ends. The CDR3 length is 17 residues. Here the CDR3 reads CASSPGGVQGLTGELFF. The CDR3 nucleotides read TGCGCCAGCAGCCCCGGGGGCGTACAGGGGTTAACCGGGGAGCTGTTTTTT.

J is TRBJ1-2 and V is TRBV7-9; D perhaps matches TRBD1 (6 bases). This CDR3 spans 13 amino acids. V shed 5 bases and J shed 8 bases, with 15 bases lying between them. CDR1 and CDR2 from the germline V gene are SEHNR and FQNEAQ (reference sequence). CDR3 sequence: CASSTQGIRGYTF. In DNA form, the CDR3 reads TGTGCCAGCAGCACACAGGGTATTCGAGGCTACACCTTC.

The chain carries TRBV9 and TRBJ2-2, with 12 positions matching TRBD1. V gave up 0 bases and J gave up 4 bases; unmatched junction bases: 1. The length of the CDR3 is 16 residues. Germline CDR1 reads SGDLS; CDR2 reads YYNGEE. CDR3: CASSVEGQGATGELFF. In nucleotides, the CDR3 is TGTGCCAGCAGCGTAGAGGGACAGGGGGCCACCGGGGAGCTGTTTTTT. The entire variable domain, with the rest obtained from reference TRBV9 and TRBJ2-2, is as follows: DSGVTQTPKHLITATGQRVTLRCSPRSGDLSVYWYQQSLDQGLQFLIQYYNGEERAKGNILERFSAQQFPDLHSELNLSSLELGDSALYFCASSVEGQGATGELFFGEGSRLTVL.

The rearrangement links TRBV9 to TRBJ2-2, with 9 nucleotides matching TRBD1. The trim removed 3 bases at V and 2 bases at J, leaving 5 bases unmatched. Germline CDR1 SGDLS, CDR2 YYNGEE. The CDR3 spans 16 residues. The CDR3 protein is CASSGGTGSNTGELFF. The CDR3 region has the DNA TGTGCCAGCAGCGGGGGGACAGGGTCTAACACCGGGGAGCTGTTTTTT.

The gene calls are TRBV11-2 and TRBJ1-1; a weak D match, TRBD1 (5 bases). The CDR3 loop spans 14 amino acids. CDR1 SGHAT and CDR2 FQNNGV come from the germline V gene. Trimming cost V 3 bases and J 2 bases, with 10 bases left between them. The DNA for the CDR3 is TGTGCCAGCAGCTTCCAGACAGTCAACACTGAAGCTTTCTTT. It translates to CASSFQTVNTEAFF.

This clone has just one count. V is TRBV7-8 and J is TRBJ2-5; tentative D call: TRBD2 (5 bases). Germline assignment: CDR1 SGHVS and CDR2 FQNEAQ. V was pared by 5 bases and J by 6 bases, with 19 bases between. CDR3 size: 15 residues. The CDR3 nucleotides are TGTGCCAGCAGCATGAGCGGTCTCGATGCACAGACCCAGTACTTC. Translation: CASSMSGLDAQTQYF.

The chain has TRBV2 and TRBJ1-5; tentatively, D is TRBD1 (5 bases). The V gene lost 6 bases and the J gene lost 5 bases, with 11 bases spanning the gap. There are 13 residues in the CDR3. The germline V gene encodes CDR1 SNHLY and CDR2 FYNNEI. CDR3 loop: CASRGGVDQPQHF. For the CDR3, the DNA is TGTGCCAGCAGGGGAGGGGTCGATCAGCCCCAGCATTTT. The full variable domain, its missing parts supplied by reference TRBV2 and TRBJ1-5, is EPEVTQTPSHQVTQMGQEVILRCVPISNHLYFYWYRQILGQKVEFLVSFYNNEISEKSEIFDDQFSVERPDGSNFTLKIRSTKLEDSAMYFCASRGGVDQPQHFGDGTRLSIL.

V and J are TRBV18 and TRBJ1-4; D perhaps matches TRBD1 (5 bases). V lost 4 bases and J 5 bases, leaving 11 bases between the germline ends. The CDR3 covers 14 residues. Germline lookup yields CDR1 KGHSH and CDR2 LQKENI. This CDR3 reads CASSLRQMNEKLFF. The CDR3 DNA reads TGTGCCAGCTCACTTCGACAGATGAATGAAAAACTGTTTTTT.

This chain joins TRBV7-8 and TRBJ1-5; D uncertain. Germline V CDR1 and CDR2: SGHVS, FQNEAQ. Trimming took off 4 bases at V and 2 bases at J, with 12 bases between the two ends. This CDR3 has 15 residues. CDR3: CASSSFSGGNQPQHF. The CDR3 nucleotides read TGTGCCAGCAGCTCCTTTTCGGGAGGCAATCAGCCCCAGCATTTT.